The 32 T cell receptor beta chains given below trace back to one sample, sequenced in a study of metastatic and nonmetastatic thyroid tumors. All patients reached thyroid surgery having received no treatment beforehand. TCRdb re-called clones from the PCR reads using MiXCR. In the table there are 35,000 to 40,000 clones, approximately 16% of which are singletons. The sequenced material came from tumor tissue. The receptors derive from a female donor with papillary thyroid cancer or a benign thyroid nodule (not recorded which). Some clones in this sample may be carry-over from other donors' samples.

As to this clone: This could be a read error, since a much larger clone is one nucleotide away. The chain carries TRBV5-4 and TRBJ2-2; 8 bases map to TRBD2. The CDR3 runs to 16 residues. Germline-derived CDR1 and CDR2 are SGHNT and YYREEE (reference sequence). J was trimmed by 4 bases and V by 3 bases; bases with no gene match: 8. CDR3 coding DNA: TGTGCCAGCAGCTCGTGGGTAGCGGGATGCACCGGGGAGCTGTTTTTT. Translating gives CASSSWVAGCTGELFF.

This chain links TRBV5-8 with TRBJ2-1; D is uncertain. Germline V gene lookup returns CDR1 SGHTS and CDR2 YDEGEE. The CDR3 is 13 residues long. V lost 4 bases, J lost 12 bases, and 17 bases lay in between. Here the CDR3 reads CASSDPYPKGQFF. The DNA for the CDR3 is TGTGCCAGCAGCGATCCCTATCCCAAGGGGCAGTTCTTC.

This clone was observed many times. The chain carries TRBV4-3 and TRBJ2-5; tentative D call: TRBD2 (6 bases). Germline CDR1 LGHNA, CDR2 YSLEER. The CDR3 covers 16 residues. Trimming stripped 4 bases from V and 4 bases from J, with 19 bases between. The CDR3 loop reads CASSPLAPPSRETQYF. CDR3 nucleotides: TGCGCCAGCAGCCCACTAGCCCCTCCATCCCGAGAGACCCAGTACTTC.

This clone was picked up many times. The chain is built from TRBV20-1 and TRBJ1-4; D uncertain. Germline V CDR1 and CDR2: DFQATT, SNEGSKA (reference sequence). Trimming left V 3 bases short and J 0 bases short, with 8 bases between. The CDR3 spans 14 residues. CDR3 sequence: CSASPDPTNEKLFF. CDR3 DNA: TGCAGTGCTAGTCCGGACCCAACTAATGAAAAACTGTTTTTT.

This clone ranks as medium-sized (0.01 to 0.1%). The CDR3 DNA sequence: TGTGCCAGCAGTTTCACTCTAGGGGGCGAGCAGTACTTC. The encoded protein is CASSFTLGGEQYF. The rearrangement links TRBV27 to TRBJ2-7, with a weak D call TRBD1 (6 bases). Germline CDR1 and CDR2: MNHEY and SMNVEV (reference sequence). This CDR3 contains 13 residues. The V end lost 3 bases, the J end lost 6 bases, and 12 bases lay between the germline ends.

This chain joins TRBV2 and TRBJ2-3; D gene unclear. V was cut by 2 bases and J by 3 bases, with 18 bases left in between. The CDR3 is 17 residues long. CDR1 SNHLY and CDR2 FYNNEI come from the germline V gene. As DNA, the CDR3 is TGTGCCAGCAGTGAAAGGGTGTACCCTAAGGGAACAGATACGCAGTATTTT. Translating gives CASSERVYPKGTDTQYF.

This clone was detected only a few times. Being one base from a much bigger clone, this may be a read error. This chain uses TRBV6-1 with TRBJ2-5; D gene uncertain. The CDR3 runs to 13 residues. CDR1 is MNHNS, CDR2 SASEGT, per germline. Trimming cost V 4 bases and J 7 bases, with 13 bases left between them. CDR3 region: CASSVDRAVTQYF. The DNA of the CDR3 is TGTGCCAGCAGTGTGGACCGCGCGGTGACCCAGTACTTC.

This chain connects TRBV7-6 to TRBJ2-7; D is possibly TRBD1 (5 bases). V lost 1 base and J lost 3, with 19 bases in between. The V gene's germline CDR1 is SGHVS and CDR2 FNYEAQ. There are 17 residues in the CDR3. The CDR3 spells CASSLVTGSGRDYEQYF. The DNA of the CDR3 is TGTGCCAGCAGCTTAGTTACTGGTTCAGGCAGGGACTACGAGCAGTACTTC. Drawing the rest from reference TRBV7-6 and TRBJ2-7, the complete variable domain is GAGVSQSPRYKVTKRGQDVALRCDPISGHVSLYWYRQALGQGPEFLTYFNYEAQQDKSGLPNDRFSAERPEGSISTLTIQRTEQRDSAMYRCASSLVTGSGRDYEQYFGPGTRLTVT.

This clone was recorded a few times. A much larger clone differs from this one at a single base, so this may be a read error. V is TRBV7-2 and J is TRBJ2-3; D ambiguous. Germline V gene lookup returns CDR1 SGHTA and CDR2 FQGNSA. The CDR3 totals 13 residues. CDR3 sequence: CASILYSTDTQYF. The CDR3 DNA reads TGTGCCAGCATCTTATATAGCACAGATACGCAGTATTTT.

This clone was observed many times. Possible read error: a much larger clone is one base away. The rearrangement joins TRBV7-2 to TRBJ1-2; no definite D call. Germline CDR1 reads SGHTA; CDR2 reads FQGNSA. The CDR3 is 12 amino acids. V was trimmed by 6 bases and J by 3 bases, leaving 8 bases between them. CDR3 DNA: TGTGCCAGCAGTCGAAGCTACTATGGCTACACCTTC. Amino acids: CASSRSYYGYTF. The full variable domain, rest sourced from reference TRBV7-2 and TRBJ1-2, is GAGVSQSPSNKVTEKGKDVELRCDPISGHTALYWYRQSLGQGLEFLIYFQGNSAPDKSGLPSDRFSAERTGGSVSTLTIQRTQQEDSAVYLCASSRSYYGYTFGSGTRLTVV.

This clone has at least ten counts. V and J are TRBV20-1 and TRBJ1-5, with TRBD1 identical over 7 bases. The ends lost 0 bases at V and 5 bases at J; junction bases unmatched: 16. CDR3 length equals 18 residues. CDR1 DFQATT and CDR2 SNEGSKA come from the germline V gene (reference sequence). CDR3 bases: TGCAGTGCTAGAGATCTGACAGGGAGAGTCACAAGGGATCAGCCCCAGCATTTT. It encodes CSARDLTGRVTRDQPQHF.

This clone was observed at least ten times. The V gene is TRBV19, the J gene TRBJ2-3, with a tentative D call TRBD2 (5 bases). The CDR3 sequence is 14 residues long. V gave up 7 bases and J gave up 2 bases, with 13 bases separating them. CDR1 is LNHDA, CDR2 SQIVND, per germline (reference sequence). The CDR3 sequence is CASKVSENTDTQYF. DNA of the CDR3: TGTGCCAGTAAGGTTAGCGAGAACACAGATACGCAGTATTTT.

This clone was seen many times. The chain couples TRBV7-2 to TRBJ1-1; D not certain. Trimming took off 1 base at V and 11 bases at J, with 14 bases between the two ends. The CDR3 totals 13 residues. CDR1 and CDR2 (germline): SGHTA, FQGNSA. The CDR3 DNA is TGTGCCAGCAGCTTAGGTAGGATAGAGGTTGCTTTCTTT. This encodes CASSLGRIEVAFF.

This clone appeared many times. This sequence joins TRBV5-6 and TRBJ1-1; D ambiguous. Germline V CDR1 and CDR2: SGHDT, YYEEEE. CDR3 length: 12 residues. V shed 4 bases and J shed 6 bases, with 10 bases lying between them. The CDR3 reads CASSQNSPEAFF. DNA for the CDR3: TGTGCCAGCAGCCAGAACAGCCCTGAAGCTTTCTTT.

This clone came up a few times. This may be a read error: a much more frequent sequence differs by one nucleotide. V gene TRBV12-3 or TRBV12-4 combines with J gene TRBJ2-5; 7 bases are a match to TRBD1. With 8 bases clipped from V and 5 bases from J, the junction kept 11 bases outside the gene matches. The CDR3 is 14 amino acids. This CDR3 is CASGKTGKIETQYF. The CDR3 nucleotides are TGTGCCAGCGGAAAGACAGGGAAGATCGAGACCCAGTACTTC.

This clone occurred many times. This may arise from a read error, as a much more abundant clone is one base away. This sequence joins TRBV5-1 and TRBJ1-1; no clear D gene. V was trimmed by 4 bases and J by 3 bases, leaving 10 bases between them. In germline, CDR1 is SGHRS, CDR2 YFSETQ. The CDR3 is 13 amino acids. Here the CDR3 DNA reads TGCGCCAGCAGCGGCGGGATGGACACTGAAGCTTTCTTT. It yields the protein CASSGGMDTEAFF.

This clone showed up just a few times. The J gene is TRBJ2-1, the V gene TRBV12-3 or TRBV12-4, with 7 bases fitting TRBD2. The CDR3 has 15 residues. With V trimmed by 7 bases and J by 4 bases, 10 bases remained unmatched. The CDR3 DNA is TGTGCCAGCATTCCAGTGGCTAGCGGTTACAATGAGCAGTTCTTC. Translated: CASIPVASGYNEQFF.

This clone has just a few counts. The gene calls are TRBV6-1 and TRBJ1-5, with TRBD1 as a possible D gene (5 bases). This CDR3 is 15 amino acids long. The germline gives CDR1 MNHNS, CDR2 SASEGT. The V and J ends lost 6 bases and 9 bases respectively, with 21 bases between them. CDR3 amino acids: CASRGQAKDAGPQHF. The CDR3 nucleotides are TGTGCCAGCAGGGGGCAGGCGAAGGACGCCGGGCCCCAGCATTTT.

There are many counts of this clone. Other DNA sequences from this sample encode an identical CDR3 as well. J is TRBJ2-3 and V is TRBV9; TRBD2 matches 10 bases. CDR1 and CDR2 from the germline V gene are SGDLS and YYNGEE. The ends lost 0 bases at V and 3 bases at J; junction bases unmatched: 4. This CDR3 comprises 16 residues. The chain's CDR3 is CASSVGLAGATDTQYF. The CDR3 DNA follows: TGTGCCAGCAGCGTAGGGCTAGCGGGGGCAACAGATACGCAGTATTTT.

This clone was seen many times. V usage is TRBV9 and J usage is TRBJ1-6; unclear D gene. Germline lookup yields CDR1 SGDLS and CDR2 YYNGEE. CDR3 length equals 13 residues. The ends were cut back, 0 bases at V and 10 bases at J, with 8 bases in the middle. This CDR3 reads CASSVAVGSPLHF. In DNA, the CDR3 is TGTGCCAGCAGCGTAGCGGTCGGCTCACCCCTCCACTTT.

Many counts were recorded for this clone. CDR3 DNA: TGTGCCATCAGTCCGGCCGCAACTAATGAAAAACTGTTTTTT. Protein: CAISPAATNEKLFF. The genes are TRBV10-3 and TRBJ1-4; no definite D call. Germline loops: CDR1 ENHRY, CDR2 SYGVKD. The CDR3 contains 14 residues. The V and J ends lost 5 bases and 0 bases respectively, with 7 bases between them.

This clone was picked up a small number of times. This same CDR3 is encoded by further DNA sequences in the sample. The rearrangement links TRBV3-1 to TRBJ2-7, with D possibly called TRBD1 or TRBD2 (5 bases each). This CDR3 comprises 15 residues. Germline loops: CDR1 LGHDT, CDR2 YNNKEL (reference sequence). V lost 6 bases, J lost 6 bases, and 21 bases lay in between. CDR3 region: CASSGGAATRGEQYF. Here the CDR3 DNA reads TGTGCCAGCAGTGGGGGAGCAGCAACTCGGGGCGAGCAGTACTTC.

Concerning this clone: A much larger clone differs by one base, so this may be a read error. The rearrangement links TRBV4-2 to TRBJ1-4, with 7 positions matching TRBD1. CDR1 and CDR2 from the germline V gene are LGHNA and YNFKEQ. This CDR3 is 18 amino acids long. CDR3 amino acids: CASSPLFRTGVTNEKLLF. The CDR3, as DNA: TGTGCCAGCAGCCCTCTTTTCAGGACAGGCGTCACTAATGAAAAACTGCTTTTT.

In its sample, this clone was seen many times. This chain uses TRBV7-6 with TRBJ2-1; the match to TRBD2 covers 10 bases. The CDR3 sequence is 13 residues long. V was clipped by 5 bases and J by 10 bases; unmatched bases: 5. Germline V gene sequence: CDR1 SGHVS, CDR2 FNYEAQ. The CDR3 nucleotides are TGTGCCAGCAGCCCTACTAGCGGGAACGAGCAGTTCTTC. As protein: CASSPTSGNEQFF.

This clone was found many times. Other DNA variants within this sample encode the same CDR3. The chain has TRBV6-1 and TRBJ2-1, with a tentative D call TRBD2 (6 bases). The V end was cut by 7 bases, the J end by 3 bases, with 19 bases between. This CDR3 spans 16 amino acids. Germline values: CDR1 MNHNS, CDR2 SASEGT. CDR3 region: CASIIAASGHYNEQFF. The CDR3 DNA reads as TGTGCCAGCATCATCGCCGCCAGCGGGCACTACAATGAGCAGTTCTTC.

This clone has a count of ten or more. This rearrangement joins TRBV19 to TRBJ2-1; 7 bases line up with TRBD1. CDR3 length: 15 residues. Germline V gene sequence: CDR1 LNHDA, CDR2 SQIVND (reference sequence). J lost 10 bases, V lost 6 bases, and 15 bases had no gene match. The CDR3, as DNA: TGTGCCAGTAGCCTAATCCCGGGACAGAATAGGGAGCAGTTCTTC. Translation gives CASSLIPGQNREQFF.

This clone was detected many times. The chain carries TRBV7-2 and TRBJ2-1; 13 nucleotides match TRBD2. CDR1 and CDR2 (germline): SGHTA, FQGNSA. The CDR3 length is 17 residues. Trimming took 7 bases from V and 5 from J; bases not matched to a gene: 11. CDR3 sequence: CASNRNLGLAGNNEQFF. CDR3 sequence (DNA): TGTGCCAGCAACCGCAACCTGGGACTAGCGGGAAACAATGAGCAGTTCTTC. The full variable domain, its missing parts supplied by reference TRBV7-2 and TRBJ2-1, is GAGVSQSPSNKVTEKGKDVELRCDPISGHTALYWYRQSLGQGLEFLIYFQGNSAPDKSGLPSDRFSAERTGGSVSTLTIQRTQQEDSAVYLCASNRNLGLAGNNEQFFGPGTRLTVL.

This clone was recorded many times. The V gene is TRBV7-9, the J gene TRBJ2-7, with 10 nucleotides matching TRBD1. The V gene end was trimmed by 5 bases and the J gene end by 3 bases; junction bases not matched to a gene: 4. This CDR3 has 14 residues. Germline CDR1 and CDR2: SEHNR and FQNEAQ (reference sequence). This chain's CDR3 is CASSKGQGDYEQYF. CDR3 nucleotide sequence: TGTGCCAGCAGCAAAGGACAGGGGGACTACGAGCAGTACTTC.

There are many counts of this clone. The chain recombines TRBV20-1 with TRBJ2-1; TRBD1 matches at 11 bases. The CDR3 spans 15 residues. V lost 4 bases and J lost 8; bases outside the gene matches: 10. Per germline, CDR1 DFQATT and CDR2 SNEGSKA (reference sequence). The CDR3 DNA follows: TGCAGTGCTACTACCGGGACAGGGGGATCCCATGAGCAGTTCTTC. Translation gives CSATTGTGGSHEQFF.

This clone has a count of ten or more. The rearrangement uses TRBV15 and TRBJ1-1; D is ambiguous. Germline V gives CDR1 LNHNV, CDR2 YYDKDF (reference sequence). V lost 1 base and J 1 base, leaving 7 bases between the germline ends. CDR3 length: 14 residues. The CDR3 DNA is TGTGCCACCAGCAGAGGGGCCACGAACACTGAAGCTTTCTTT. It translates to CATSRGATNTEAFF.

This clone was seen ten or more times. The chain employs TRBV6-4 and TRBJ2-1, with D tentatively TRBD1 or TRBD2 (6 bases each). Trimming removed 1 base from V and 2 bases from J, with 9 bases in between. CDR1 is MRHNA, CDR2 SNTAGT, per germline. This CDR3 contains 15 residues. The CDR3 DNA sequence: TGTGCCAGCAGTGACTTCGGGGGCCCCTACAATGAGCAGTTCTTC. Encoded protein: CASSDFGGPYNEQFF.

The sample holds many counts of this clone. The chain is built from TRBV11-2 and TRBJ2-1; 8 bases match TRBD1. V shed 5 bases and J 6 bases; nucleotides not matched to a gene: 15. CDR3 length equals 17 residues. Germline assignment: CDR1 SGHAT and CDR2 FQNNGV. CDR3 residues: CASSPDRVFRRTNEQFF. CDR3 DNA: TGTGCCAGCAGCCCGGACAGGGTTTTCCGGAGGACCAATGAGCAGTTCTTC.